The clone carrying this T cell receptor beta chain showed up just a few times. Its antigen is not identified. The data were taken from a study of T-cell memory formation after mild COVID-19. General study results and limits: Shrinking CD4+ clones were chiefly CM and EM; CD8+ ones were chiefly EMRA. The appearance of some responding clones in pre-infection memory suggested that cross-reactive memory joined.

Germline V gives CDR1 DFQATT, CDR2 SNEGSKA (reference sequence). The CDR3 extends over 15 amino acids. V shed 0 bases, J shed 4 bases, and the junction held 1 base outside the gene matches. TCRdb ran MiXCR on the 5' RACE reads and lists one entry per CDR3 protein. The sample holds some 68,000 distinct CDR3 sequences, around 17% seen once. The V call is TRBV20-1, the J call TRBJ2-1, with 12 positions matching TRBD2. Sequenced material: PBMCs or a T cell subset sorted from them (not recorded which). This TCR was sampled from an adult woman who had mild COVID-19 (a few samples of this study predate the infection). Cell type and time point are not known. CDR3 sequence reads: CSARDLAGGYNEQFF. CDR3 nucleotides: TGCAGTGCTAGAGATCTAGCGGGAGGGTACAATGAGCAGTTCTTC.